The clone carrying this T cell receptor (beta chain) was seen more than once but under ten times. As yet, its antigen is unknown. This record belongs to a study of CD8+ T cells in alopecia areata. Study information: Those treated were given oral tofacitinib at 5 to 10 mg twice daily.

In alopecia areata patients, both lesional scalp punch biopsies and peripheral blood were collected. RNA extraction was followed by reverse transcription into cDNA, which acted as the sequencing template. The table came from immunoSEQ multiplex PCR; TCRdb's copy has only in-frame clones and leaves some out. This sample has about 12,000 clones, with approximately 65% found just once. The CDR3 length is 13 residues. CDR1 is MNHEY and CDR2 is SVGAGI in the germline V gene. V lost 5 bases to trimming and J lost 6 bases; unmatched junction nucleotides: 6. General study findings and limits: Greater clonality was observed in lesional scalp samples, especially alopecia totalis/universalis, versus normal scalp. In patients, TCRs were shared less clearly than in mice, and HLA may possibly be involved. When scalp samples are sequenced, resident alphabeta T cells of normal skin are also captured.

Sequences were obtained from skin. The TCR originated in a human donor with alopecia areata. J is TRBJ2-5 and V is TRBV6-5; 7 nucleotides match TRBD2. CDR3 bases: TGTGCCAGCAGTCCAACTAGCGCGCAGACCCAGTACTTC. Its translation is CASSPTSAQTQYF.